This entry features one T cell receptor beta chain sequence. The antigen is undetermined. Specified treatment: oral pan-JAK inhibitor, 5-10 mg twice daily. The data belong to a study of CD8+ T cells in alopecia areata. As for the study in general: Using the percentage of affected scalp area, treated patients' severity was scored. Study-wide results and caveats: There was only one nonresponder, so it was unclear how baseline CD8+ expansion relates to response. Lesional tissue from the scalp (especially in alopecia totalis/universalis) showed higher clonality than normal scalp. Tofacitinib significantly lowered scalp clonality and expanded CD8+ clones among the top 100.

Extracted RNA was reverse transcribed, and the resulting cDNA served as sequencing template. This table comes from immunoSEQ multiplex PCR, and its TCRdb copy is limited to in-frame clones, with some not included. The sample has around 300,000 clones; around 64% are singletons. With 1 base removed from V and 0 bases from J, the gap between germline ends came to 10 bases. This CDR3 has 16 residues. From germline, CDR1 is SGDLS and CDR2 YYNGEE. The sample here was CD4+ T cells sorted from blood, taken around week 54, from a patient treated with tofacitinib. J is TRBJ2-2 and V is TRBV9, with a tentative D call TRBD1 (6 bases). This clonotype was obtained from a human donor with alopecia areata. CDR3 DNA: TGTGCCAGCAGCGTAACCGGGACACCGAACACCGGGGAGCTGTTTTTT. This encodes CASSVTGTPNTGELFF.